This is a list of T cell receptor beta chains from one sample in a study of blood T cell repertoires in COVID-19. TCRdb's copy holds only in-frame clones and misses some; the assay was immunoSEQ multiplex PCR. The sample records around 120,000 clones, 75% to 90% being singletons. Material: peripheral blood. These receptors all come from a human donor in a cohort sampled during active COVID-19. Both conserved end residues are part of each CDR3. The D gene is left open where the match is weak. Size values are once, few and many counts, or a class for expanded clones, and some rows have none.

j_call | d_call | clone_size | v_call | cdr3_aa | cdr3_nt
TRBJ2-5 | NA | NA | TRBV6-5 | CASSYPGQTETQYF | TGTGCCAGCAGTTACCCCGGACAGACAGAGACCCAGTACTTC
TRBJ2-7 | TRBD2 | once | TRBV5-1 | CASSFNRDYRSSYEQYF | TGCGCCAGCAGCTTTAACCGGGACTACCGCAGCTCCTACGAGCAGTACTTC
TRBJ2-7 | TRBD2 | NA | TRBV7-9 | CASSLARGASHEQYF | TGTGCCAGCAGCTTAGCGCGGGGGGCTTCCCACGAGCAGTACTTC
TRBJ2-3 | NA | NA | TRBV7-9 | CASSYPVGRTTDTQYF | TGTGCCAGCAGCTACCCCGTGGGGCGCACCACAGATACGCAGTATTTT
TRBJ2-7 | NA | NA | TRBV5-5 | CASSLGGGAPYEQYF | TGTGCCAGCAGCTTGGGAGGTGGAGCGCCCTACGAGCAGTACTTC
TRBJ2-7 | TRBD2 | NA | TRBV4-1 | CASSQFGTVGAGSSYEQYF | TGCGCCAGCAGCCAGTTCGGGACGGTTGGAGCGGGAAGCTCCTACGAGCAGTACTTC
TRBJ2-1 | NA | NA | TRBV7-2 | CASSPKTFSYNEQFF | TGTGCCAGCAGCCCCAAGACTTTCTCCTACAATGAGCAGTTCTTC
TRBJ1-5 | NA | NA | TRBV5-8 | CASSRGGRSNQPQHF | TGTGCCAGCAGCCGGGGAGGGAGGAGCAATCAGCCCCAGCATTTT
TRBJ2-7 | TRBD2 | NA | TRBV3-1/TRBV3-2 | CASDAAGEGEQYF | TGTGCCAGCGATGCTGCGGGAGAGGGCGAGCAGTACTTC
TRBJ2-1 | NA | NA | TRBV7-7 | CASSADRYNEQFF | TGTGCTAGCAGCGCGGACAGATACAATGAGCAGTTCTTC
TRBJ1-2 | NA | NA | TRBV18 | CASSSDKPYGYTF | TGTGCCAGCTCATCGGACAAGCCCTATGGCTACACCTTC
TRBJ2-1 | NA | NA | TRBV6-4 | CASSDTDRPRSRQFF | TGTGCCAGCAGTGACACGGACAGACCCCGAAGCCGGCAGTTCTTC
TRBJ2-5 | TRBD1 | once | TRBV2 | CASRVQGVKQETQYF | TGTGCCAGCAGGGTACAGGGGGTAAAGCAAGAGACCCAGTACTTC
TRBJ2-5 | TRBD1 | NA | TRBV19 | CASSISTGGGEETQYF | TGTGCCAGTAGTATTTCAACAGGGGGTGGTGAGGAGACCCAGTACTTC
TRBJ1-5 | NA | NA | TRBV28 | CASSLSNSNQPQHF | TGTGCCAGCAGTTTGAGTAACAGCAATCAGCCCCAGCATTTT
TRBJ1-4 | TRBD1 | NA | TRBV19 | CASSTLGTGGEKLFF | TGTGCCAGTAGTACCCTCGGGACAGGGGGCGAAAAACTGTTTTTT
TRBJ2-7 | TRBD1 | NA | TRBV5-1 | CASSLGRGQAYYEQYF | TGCGCCAGCAGCTTGGGTCGGGGACAGGCCTACTACGAGCAGTACTTC
TRBJ1-1 | NA | NA | TRBV5-1 | CASSFQGSWNTEAFF | TGCGCCAGCAGCTTTCAGGGGTCTTGGAACACTGAAGCTTTCTTT
TRBJ2-2 | TRBD2 | once | TRBV30 | CAWSMGRVDTGELFF | TGTGCCTGGAGTATGGGGAGGGTGGACACCGGGGAGCTGTTTTTT
TRBJ2-7 | NA | NA | TRBV5-1 | CASSLGGAGYYEQYF | TGCGCCAGCAGCTTGGGTGGGGCGGGATATTACGAGCAGTACTTC
TRBJ1-6 | NA | NA | TRBV3-1/TRBV3-2 | CASSPSAGQSYNSPLHF | TGTGCCAGCAGCCCCTCCGCTGGACAGAGTTATAATTCACCCCTCCACTTT
TRBJ2-1 | TRBD1 | NA | TRBV7-9 | CASSFRDRGIGEQFF | TGTGCCAGCAGCTTCCGGGACAGGGGGATTGGTGAGCAGTTCTTC
TRBJ2-2 | TRBD2 | NA | TRBV4-2 | CASSPQTSGGSNTGELFF | TGTGCCAGCAGCCCTCAGACTAGCGGGGGATCGAACACCGGGGAGCTGTTTTTT
TRBJ1-2 | TRBD1 | NA | TRBV19 | CASSPERTGGERGYTF | TGTGCCAGTAGTCCCGAAAGGACAGGGGGCGAGCGGGGCTACACCTTC
TRBJ2-3 | NA | NA | TRBV24-1 | CATSGGEGLNTDTQYF | TGTGCCACCAGTGGCGGAGAGGGACTTAACACAGATACGCAGTATTTT
TRBJ1-2 | TRBD1 | NA | TRBV12-3/TRBV12-4 | CASRRQGDGYTF | TGTGCCAGCAGGAGACAGGGAGATGGCTACACCTTC
TRBJ2-5 | TRBD2 | NA | TRBV5-8 | CASRSLLANAGRETQYF | TGTGCCAGCAGGTCTTTACTAGCGAACGCCGGGAGGGAGACCCAGTACTTC
TRBJ2-2 | NA | NA | TRBV11-3 | CASSPISGHTGELFF | TGTGCCAGCAGCCCTATTAGCGGACACACCGGGGAGCTGTTTTTT
TRBJ1-2 | TRBD1 | NA | TRBV10-2 | CASTPDRVGTYGYTF | TGCGCCAGCACCCCGGACAGGGTGGGTACCTATGGCTACACCTTC
TRBJ2-7 | TRBD1 | once | TRBV15 | CATSTWDRHYEQYF | TGTGCCACCAGCACATGGGACAGACACTACGAGCAGTACTTC
TRBJ1-2 | NA | NA | TRBV2 | CASSSDRSYGYTF | TGTGCCAGCAGCAGTGACAGATCCTATGGCTACACCTTC
TRBJ1-1 | TRBD1 | NA | TRBV29-1 | CSARGQLNTEAFF | TGCAGCGCCCGGGGACAGCTAAACACTGAAGCTTTCTTT
TRBJ1-3 | NA | NA | TRBV12-5 | CASAVDRRGNTIYF | TGTGCTAGTGCCGTCGACAGAAGAGGAAACACCATATATTTT
TRBJ2-3 | TRBD2 | NA | TRBV5-1 | CASGRGGPSTDTQYF | TGCGCCAGCGGGCGGGGGGGCCCTAGCACAGATACGCAGTATTTT
TRBJ2-6 | NA | NA | TRBV24-1 | CATKEDVSPHSTGANVLTF | TGTGCCACCAAGGAGGACGTTTCGCCCCACAGTACAGGGGCCAACGTCCTGACTTTC
TRBJ1-4 | NA | NA | TRBV6-5 | CASCHRQYNEKLFF | TGTGCCAGCTGCCACAGACAGTATAATGAAAAACTGTTTTTT
TRBJ2-7 | TRBD2 | NA | TRBV9 | CASSEAAIAGGLYEQYF | TGTGCCAGCAGCGAGGCTGCCATAGCGGGGGGGCTCTACGAGCAGTACTTC
TRBJ2-2 | NA | NA | TRBV14 | CASSHMQYTGELFF | TGTGCCAGCAGCCACATGCAGTACACCGGGGAGCTGTTTTTT
TRBJ2-3 | NA | NA | TRBV28 | CASRSGIITDTQYF | TGTGCCAGCCGATCCGGGATCATAACAGATACGCAGTATTTT
TRBJ2-2 | TRBD2 | NA | TRBV14 | CASSQGLAGYTGELFF | TGTGCCAGCAGCCAGGGACTAGCGGGCTACACCGGGGAGCTGTTTTTT
TRBJ2-5 | NA | NA | TRBV27 | CASSVEGAWETQYF | TGTGCCAGCAGTGTGGAGGGGGCCTGGGAGACCCAGTACTTC
TRBJ2-7 | NA | NA | TRBV6-1 | CASSEGGVYAYEQYF | TGTGCCAGCAGTGAAGGGGGGGTCTACGCCTACGAGCAGTACTTC
TRBJ1-1 | TRBD1 | once | TRBV13 | CASRIELRTGSTEAFF | TGTGCCAGCAGAATAGAGCTCCGGACAGGGAGCACTGAAGCTTTCTTT
TRBJ2-1 | NA | NA | TRBV14 | CASSRPVVGEQFF | TGTGCCAGCAGCCGCCCCGTAGTTGGTGAGCAGTTCTTC
TRBJ2-1 | NA | NA | TRBV19 | CASSILGAYNEQFF | TGTGCCAGTAGTATCCTCGGGGCCTACAATGAGCAGTTCTTC
TRBJ2-7 | TRBD2 | NA | TRBV28 | CASNVAGGGGNF | TGTGCCAGCAATGTGGCGGGAGGTGGGGGGAACTTC
TRBJ2-1 | NA | NA | TRBV11-2 | CASRLGEVNEQFF | TGTGCCAGCAGGTTAGGGGAGGTTAATGAGCAGTTCTTC
TRBJ2-5 | NA | NA | TRBV11-1 | CASSLEQAQETQYF | TGTGCCAGCAGCTTAGAACAGGCCCAAGAGACCCAGTACTTC
TRBJ1-2 | NA | NA | TRBV7-2 | CASSFRTDYGYTF | TGTGCCAGCAGCTTTCGGACAGACTATGGCTACACCTTC
TRBJ2-5 | TRBD2 | NA | TRBV6-5 | CAISAGLGGQETQYF | TGTGCCATTTCGGCGGGTCTGGGGGGGCAAGAGACCCAGTACTTC
TRBJ2-1 | NA | NA | TRBV6-4 | CATRVRESSNEQFF | TGTGCCACCCGGGTACGGGAGTCGAGTAATGAGCAGTTCTTC
TRBJ2-1 | NA | NA | TRBV2 | CASIPGESSYNEQFF | TGTGCCAGCATTCCGGGGGAAAGCTCCTACAATGAGCAGTTCTTC